Given below is one T cell receptor beta chain in context. TCRdb's copy holds only in-frame clones and misses some; the assay was immunoSEQ multiplex PCR. The table has 2 million to 3 million clones, roughly 93% seen once. The data stem from a study of shared clonotypes between healthy human individuals. The CDR3 spans 14 residues. Germline CDR1 reads SEHNR; CDR2 reads FQNEAQ (reference sequence). V shed 3 bases, J shed 12 bases, and the junction held 10 bases outside the gene matches. This sequence was found in a young man in good health. Some clones in this sample may be carry-over from other donors' samples. The genes are TRBV7-9 and TRBJ1-2, with 10 nucleotides matching TRBD1. Sequencing used naive CD4+ T cells from PBMCs. The subset was: CD45RA+ positively selected. CDR3 bases: TGTGCCAGCAGCTTGGTCGACAGGGGGCGCCAGGACACCTTC. Its protein is CASSLVDRGRQDTF.